What follows are 19 T cell receptor beta chains derived from one specimen sequenced in a study of somatic mutations in cytotoxic T cells in rheumatoid arthritis. Assay: immunoSEQ multiplex PCR; the TCRdb copy retains only in-frame clones and omits some. The repertoire holds 15,000 or so clones, with approximately 78% as singletons. Material for sequencing was CD8+ T cells sorted from blood. These receptors came from a woman between 45 and 60 years old with rheumatoid arthritis.

This clone was counted a few times. The chain recombines TRBV25-1 with TRBJ1-4; D is uncertain. The germline V gene encodes CDR1 MGHDK and CDR2 SYGVNS. The CDR3 contains 13 residues. V was pared by 2 bases and J by 7 bases, with 8 bases between. CDR3 region: CASSEVIGEKLFF. The CDR3 bases are TGTGCCAGCAGTGAAGTCATCGGTGAAAAACTGTTTTTT.

The J gene is TRBJ1-1, the V gene TRBV12-2. TRBV12-2 is an annotated pseudogene. The CDR3 is made up of 14 amino acids. The CDR3 sequence: CASRLFGGRTEAFF. The CDR3 DNA sequence: TGTGCAAGTCGCTTGTTTGGGGGGCGCACTGAAGCTTTCTTT.

The chain carries TRBV6-5 and TRBJ2-1, with 9 nucleotides matching TRBD2. Germline values: CDR1 MNHEY, CDR2 SVGAGI. V was clipped by 4 bases and J by 3 bases; unmatched bases: 4. The CDR3 length is 15 residues. This chain's CDR3 is CASSLTSGNYNEQFF. In DNA, the CDR3 is TGTGCCAGCAGTTTGACTAGCGGAAACTACAATGAGCAGTTCTTC.

The gene calls are TRBV19 and TRBJ2-5; TRBD1 matches at 10 bases. The germline V gene has CDR1 LNHDA and CDR2 SQIVND (reference sequence). The CDR3 spans 15 residues. The ends lost 1 base at V and 5 bases at J; junction bases unmatched: 4. The CDR3 nucleotides are TGTGCCAGTAGTATAGGACAGGGGGCATTCGAGACCCAGTACTTC. Encoded protein: CASSIGQGAFETQYF.

The V call is TRBV18, the J call TRBJ1-6; D possibly corresponds to TRBD1 (5 bases). CDR1 and CDR2 (germline): KGHSH, LQKENI. Trimming removed 8 bases at V and 10 bases at J, with 15 bases between. The CDR3 runs 13 residues. The CDR3 reads CASTPRGWSPLHF. Here the CDR3 DNA reads TGTGCCAGCACCCCGCGGGGGTGGTCACCCCTCCACTTT.

This clone qualifies as medium-sized. The chain recombines TRBV29-1 with TRBJ2-2, with D unresolved. V lost 7 bases to trimming and J lost 0 bases, with 9 bases between them. The germline gives CDR1 SQVTM, CDR2 ANQGSEA. The CDR3 runs 13 residues. The CDR3 region has the DNA TGCAGCGGCGCAGACGCGAACACCGGGGAGCTGTTTTTT. This gives the protein CSGADANTGELFF.

This chain uses TRBV28 with TRBJ1-2, with D uncertain. The CDR3 length is 12 residues. V lost 4 bases, J lost 8 bases, and 11 bases lay in between. CDR1 is MDHEN and CDR2 is SYDVKM in the germline V gene. The CDR3 loop is CASSSYGGGYTF. The CDR3 region has the DNA TGTGCCAGCAGTTCCTACGGCGGGGGCTACACCTTC.

The chain uses TRBV20-1 and TRBJ1-2; no firm D call. CDR1 is DFQATT, CDR2 SNEGSKA, per germline (reference sequence). Trimming removed 6 bases from V and 7 bases from J, with 9 bases in between. CDR3 length equals 10 residues. DNA of the CDR3: TGCAGTGCGTCGGGCTCTGGCTACACCTTC. Protein product: CSASGSGYTF.

The chain combines TRBV27 with TRBJ2-7; tentatively, D is TRBD1 (6 bases). Trimming took 2 bases from V and 0 from J, leaving 8 bases between them. The CDR3 totals 14 residues. Germline V gene data show CDR1 as MNHEY and CDR2 as SMNVEV (reference sequence). The CDR3, as DNA: TGTGCCAGCAGTTTAACAGGGTCCTCCTACGAGCAGTACTTC. Translated: CASSLTGSSYEQYF.

The rearrangement joins TRBV19 to TRBJ1-3, with D hard to call. V lost 10 bases and J 4 bases, leaving 11 bases between the germline ends. The CDR3 spans 12 residues. CDR1 is LNHDA, CDR2 SQIVND, per germline (reference sequence). CDR3 amino acids: CATGESGNTIYF. The CDR3 DNA reads as TGTGCCACCGGAGAAAGCGGAAACACCATATATTTT.

This clone was seen only once. The chain joins TRBV4-2 to TRBJ1-1, with 8 bases matching TRBD1. Trimming removed 2 bases from V and 5 bases from J; junction bases left unmatched: 13. Germline CDR1 reads LGHNA; CDR2 reads YNFKEQ. CDR3 length equals 17 residues. The chain's CDR3 is CASSQLDREPAVTEAFF. CDR3 nucleotide sequence: TGTGCCAGCAGCCAACTGGACAGGGAACCCGCGGTAACTGAAGCTTTCTTT.

This clone has only a few counts. This chain links TRBV6-6 with TRBJ2-3; 10 bases are a match to TRBD1. Per germline, CDR1 MNHNY and CDR2 SVGAGI (reference sequence). This CDR3 has 15 amino acids. The V segment lost 5 bases and the J segment 5 bases; nucleotides outside the gene matches: 7. The CDR3 DNA is TGTGCCAGCAGTACAAGACAGGGGGCTGGAGATACGCAGTATTTT. Translation: CASSTRQGAGDTQYF.

The V call is TRBV7-3, the J call TRBJ2-1, with D unresolved. Trimming took 3 bases from V and 6 from J, leaving 9 bases between them. Looked up from germline, CDR1 is SGHTA and CDR2 is FQGTGA. This CDR3 is built from 13 residues. Here the CDR3 DNA reads TGTGCCAGCAGCTTGGGTCCTACCAATGAGCAGTTCTTC. It specifies CASSLGPTNEQFF.

The chain recombines TRBV27 with TRBJ2-7, with TRBD2 matching over 7 bases. With V trimmed by 4 bases and J by 6 bases, 3 bases remained unmatched. Germline V gene data show CDR1 as MNHEY and CDR2 as SMNVEV (reference sequence). CDR3 length: 12 residues. CDR3 sequence: CASSWGGGEQYF. The CDR3 region has the DNA TGTGCCAGCAGTTGGGGCGGGGGCGAGCAGTACTTC.

The chain uses TRBV14 and TRBJ2-2, with a possible D match to TRBD1 (5 bases). This CDR3 region has 16 residues. Germline V gene sequence: CDR1 SGHDN, CDR2 FVKESK. V was trimmed by 1 base and J by 4 bases, leaving 13 bases between them. CDR3: CASSQGKGRGTGELFF. CDR3 nucleotide sequence: TGTGCCAGCAGCCAAGGGAAGGGGCGCGGCACCGGGGAGCTGTTTTTT.

CDR3 sequence: CASSLKASATDTQYF. CDR3 DNA: TGTGCCAGCAGCTTAAAGGCTAGCGCCACAGATACGCAGTATTTT. The J gene is TRBJ2-3, the V gene TRBV7-2; a possible D gene is TRBD2 (6 bases). The V end lost 2 bases, the J end lost 2 bases, and 11 bases lay between the germline ends. The CDR3 runs 15 residues. Germline V CDR1 and CDR2: SGHTA, FQGNSA. The whole variable domain, filled in from reference TRBV7-2 and TRBJ2-3, reads GAGVSQSPSNKVTEKGKDVELRCDPISGHTALYWYRQSLGQGLEFLIYFQGNSAPDKSGLPSDRFSAERTGGSVSTLTIQRTQQEDSAVYLCASSLKASATDTQYFGPGTRLTVL.

The V gene is TRBV6-6, the J gene TRBJ2-7, with 11 nucleotides matching TRBD2. V shed 4 bases and J 1 base; nucleotides not matched to a gene: 3. The CDR3 spans 15 residues. Per germline, CDR1 MNHNY and CDR2 SVGAGI (reference sequence). The CDR3 reads CASSLGLADSYEQYF. CDR3 nucleotides: TGTGCCAGCAGTTTGGGACTAGCGGATTCCTACGAGCAGTACTTC.

This rearrangement joins TRBV11-2 to TRBJ2-6; D remains unclear. Trimming took off 3 bases at V and 0 bases at J, with 9 bases between the two ends. Germline values: CDR1 SGHAT, CDR2 FQNNGV. There are 16 residues in the CDR3. CDR3 DNA: TGTGCCAGCAGCTTTCCACATGTCTCTGGGGCCAACGTCCTGACTTTC. It translates to CASSFPHVSGANVLTF.

The CDR3 sequence is CASRPLDSFYNEQFF. DNA of the CDR3: TGCGCCAGCAGACCGCTCGACAGTTTCTACAATGAGCAGTTCTTC. The chain uses TRBV4-1 and TRBJ2-1, with D perhaps TRBD1 (5 bases). V was trimmed by 6 bases and J by 3 bases, leaving 15 bases between them. Germline values: CDR1 MGHRA, CDR2 YSYEKL. The CDR3 runs to 15 residues.